The present T cell receptor beta chain was sequenced within a study of CD8+ T cells in alopecia areata. Points from the study as a whole: Patients shared TCRs less clearly than mice did, possibly owing to HLA. Scalp data also include sequences from resident alphabeta T cells of normal skin.

Extraction and reverse transcription of RNA yielded cDNA as the sequencing template. Produced via immunoSEQ multiplex PCR; TCRdb's table is partial and in-frame only. The sample has about 180,000 clones; roughly 65% are singletons. With respect to this clone: Its antigen is undetermined.

From alopecia areata patients, lesional scalp punch biopsies and peripheral blood were collected. Trimming cost V 4 bases and J 7 bases; bases outside gene matches: 6. The CDR3 is made up of 16 amino acids. CDR1 and CDR2 from the germline V gene are SGDLS and YYNGEE. The source of this sequence is a human donor with alopecia areata. This chain uses TRBV9 with TRBJ1-6; TRBD1 aligns across 12 bases. The starting material was CD4+ T cells sorted from blood, obtained at week 0. In DNA, the CDR3 is TGTGCCAGCAGCCTCGAAGGGACAGGGGGCAATTCACCCCTCCACTTT. It yields the protein CASSLEGTGGNSPLHF.